This section outlines one T cell receptor (beta chain) sequence together with its context. Looked up from germline, CDR1 is KGHSH and CDR2 is LQKENI. V lost 6 bases and J lost 7, with 12 bases in between. This CDR3 contains 13 residues. This specimen belongs to a study of cytomegalovirus exposure and HLA in healthy donors. The PCR contained 60 Vbeta and 13 Jbeta primers. The repertoire was sequenced with immunoSEQ multiplex PCR; TCRdb's copy has only in-frame clones and lacks some. This table holds 180,000 or so clones, more than 65% found once. The receptor's source is a male donor in good health and CMV-seronegative. Sequenced material: PBMCs. The chain links TRBV18 to TRBJ1-4; no definite D call. CDR3 residues: CASSSRVAEKLFF. CDR3 DNA sequence: TGTGCCAGCTCGTCTCGGGTGGCTGAAAAACTGTTTTTT.